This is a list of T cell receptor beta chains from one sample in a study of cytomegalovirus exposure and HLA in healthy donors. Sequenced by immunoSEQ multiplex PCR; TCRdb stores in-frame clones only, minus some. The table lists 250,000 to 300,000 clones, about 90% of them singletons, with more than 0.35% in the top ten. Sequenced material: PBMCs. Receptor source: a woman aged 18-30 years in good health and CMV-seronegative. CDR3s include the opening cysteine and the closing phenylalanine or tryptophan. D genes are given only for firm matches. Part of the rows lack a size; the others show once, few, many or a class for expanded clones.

cdr3_nt: TGTGCCAGCAGTTCGGTACAGGGGAAAACCGGGGAGCTGTTTTTT
cdr3_aa: CASSSVQGKTGELFF
clone_size: .
j_call: TRBJ2-2
v_call: TRBV5-4
d_call: TRBD1

cdr3_nt: TGTGCCAGCAGTCCGGACAGAGTGTGGACTTTCTTT
cdr3_aa: CASSPDRVWTFF
clone_size: .
j_call: TRBJ1-1
v_call: TRBV6-5
d_call: .

cdr3_nt: TGCGCCAGCAGCCCCAGACTAGCGATGAGGACAGATACGCAGTATTTT
cdr3_aa: CASSPRLAMRTDTQYF
clone_size: .
j_call: TRBJ2-3
v_call: TRBV4-1
d_call: TRBD2

cdr3_nt: TGTGCCAGCAGCTCCTACAGGGAAGGTACGCAGTATTTT
cdr3_aa: CASSSYREGTQYF
clone_size: once
j_call: TRBJ2-3
v_call: TRBV11-3
d_call: .

cdr3_nt: TGTGCCAGCAGTGCAAGGGGGAATAGCAATCAGCCCCAGCATTTT
cdr3_aa: CASSARGNSNQPQHF
clone_size: .
j_call: TRBJ1-5
v_call: TRBV27
d_call: .

cdr3_nt: TGTGCCAGCAGTTCAGCGGGGGGGAACTACGAGCAGTACTTC
cdr3_aa: CASSSAGGNYEQYF
clone_size: once
j_call: TRBJ2-7
v_call: TRBV9
d_call: TRBD2

cdr3_nt: TGTGCCAGCAGCCCCCAGGGTGGTTCCGACGAGCAGTACTTC
cdr3_aa: CASSPQGGSDEQYF
clone_size: .
j_call: TRBJ2-7
v_call: TRBV6-6
d_call: .

cdr3_nt: TGCAGCGTTTATCAGGACTGGAACACAGATACGCAGTATTTT
cdr3_aa: CSVYQDWNTDTQYF
clone_size: .
j_call: TRBJ2-3
v_call: TRBV29-1
d_call: .

cdr3_nt: TGTGCCAGCAGTGAAGTCTCCAATCAGCCCCAGCATTTT
cdr3_aa: CASSEVSNQPQHF
clone_size: .
j_call: TRBJ1-5
v_call: TRBV2
d_call: .

cdr3_nt: TGCGCCAGCAGCTGGTCGACAGGGACTCTTGGCTACACCTTC
cdr3_aa: CASSWSTGTLGYTF
clone_size: .
j_call: TRBJ1-2
v_call: TRBV5-1
d_call: TRBD1

cdr3_nt: TGTGCCAGTATACAGGGAGGGGCCTCCACTAACTATGGCTACACCTTC
cdr3_aa: CASIQGGASTNYGYTF
clone_size: .
j_call: TRBJ1-2
v_call: TRBV28
d_call: .

cdr3_nt: TGTGCCAGTAGCCAGTTGGACAGGAGGGGCAGTAACTATGGCTACACCTTC
cdr3_aa: CASSQLDRRGSNYGYTF
clone_size: .
j_call: TRBJ1-2
v_call: TRBV19
d_call: TRBD1

cdr3_nt: TGTGCCAGCAGCTCACGACAGGGGGCGCCTGGAAACACCATATATTTT
cdr3_aa: CASSSRQGAPGNTIYF
clone_size: .
j_call: TRBJ1-3
v_call: TRBV7-2
d_call: TRBD1

cdr3_nt: TGTGCCAGCAGTCCGTCTGACCGGGACGAGCAGTACTTC
cdr3_aa: CASSPSDRDEQYF
clone_size: once
j_call: TRBJ2-7
v_call: TRBV27
d_call: .

cdr3_nt: TGTGCCAGCAGGGCGGGTTTCCACGAGCAGTACTTC
cdr3_aa: CASRAGFHEQYF
clone_size: once
j_call: TRBJ2-7
v_call: TRBV6-5
d_call: .

cdr3_nt: TGCGCCAGCAGCCAAGAGTTAATGTCCGGGGAGCTGTTTTTT
cdr3_aa: CASSQELMSGELFF
clone_size: .
j_call: TRBJ2-2
v_call: TRBV4-1
d_call: .

cdr3_nt: TGTGCCAGCACCCTGGGACAGGGGGCACCCTACGAGCAGTACTTC
cdr3_aa: CASTLGQGAPYEQYF
clone_size: .
j_call: TRBJ2-7
v_call: TRBV28
d_call: TRBD1

cdr3_nt: TGTGCCAGCAGTTACCGAGTTCTCACCGGGGAGCTGTTTTTT
cdr3_aa: CASSYRVLTGELFF
clone_size: .
j_call: TRBJ2-2
v_call: TRBV6-5
d_call: .

cdr3_nt: TGTGCCAGTAGTATAGCCGGGTACTCTGGAAACACCATATATTTT
cdr3_aa: CASSIAGYSGNTIYF
clone_size: once
j_call: TRBJ1-3
v_call: TRBV19
d_call: .

cdr3_nt: TGTGCCAGCAGCCGTACAGGGAGCAATCAGCCCCAGCATTTT
cdr3_aa: CASSRTGSNQPQHF
clone_size: .
j_call: TRBJ1-5
v_call: TRBV28
d_call: .

cdr3_nt: TGTGCCAGCAGTCCACGACAGGGCGGCACTGAAGCTTTCTTT
cdr3_aa: CASSPRQGGTEAFF
clone_size: .
j_call: TRBJ1-1
v_call: TRBV6-1
d_call: TRBD1

cdr3_nt: TGTGCCAGCAGCGATCCCGGGACTAGCAGTCCCTACGAGCAGTACTTC
cdr3_aa: CASSDPGTSSPYEQYF
clone_size: .
j_call: TRBJ2-7
v_call: TRBV7-9
d_call: TRBD2

cdr3_nt: TGTGCTAGTGGACAGGGGAAACAAGAGACCCAGTACTTC
cdr3_aa: CASGQGKQETQYF
clone_size: once
j_call: TRBJ2-5
v_call: TRBV12-5
d_call: TRBD1

cdr3_nt: TGTGCCAGCAGTGAAGCGCGAACAGGCTGGGAGACCCAGTACTTC
cdr3_aa: CASSEARTGWETQYF
clone_size: .
j_call: TRBJ2-5
v_call: TRBV6-1
d_call: .

cdr3_nt: TGTGCCAGCAGCTTGGATCTGGTTGGGGCCAATGAGCAGTTCTTC
cdr3_aa: CASSLDLVGANEQFF
clone_size: .
j_call: TRBJ2-1
v_call: TRBV5-4
d_call: .

cdr3_nt: TGTGCCAGTAGTATGGGGGCCTTAACCTACGAGCAGTACTTC
cdr3_aa: CASSMGALTYEQYF
clone_size: .
j_call: TRBJ2-7
v_call: TRBV19
d_call: .

cdr3_nt: TGTGCCAGCAGTTTATCGGTCAGGTTAATCTCCTACAATGAGCAGTTCTTC
cdr3_aa: CASSLSVRLISYNEQFF
clone_size: .
j_call: TRBJ2-1
v_call: TRBV27
d_call: .

cdr3_nt: TGCGCCAGCAGCAAGGAACCCCAGGCCTCCTATAATTCACCCCTCCACTTT
cdr3_aa: CASSKEPQASYNSPLHF
clone_size: .
j_call: TRBJ1-6
v_call: TRBV5-1
d_call: .

cdr3_nt: TGTGCCATCAGTGAGTTGGGGGGGGGAGGTAATTCACCCCTCCACTTT
cdr3_aa: CAISELGGGGNSPLHF
clone_size: .
j_call: TRBJ1-6
v_call: TRBV10-3
d_call: .

cdr3_nt: TGTGCCAGCAGCCCTCGCCGGGACTTCCTCCGCTACGAGCAGTACTTC
cdr3_aa: CASSPRRDFLRYEQYF
clone_size: .
j_call: TRBJ2-7
v_call: TRBV28
d_call: .

cdr3_nt: TGTGCCAGCAGTTTACTGGCAGTAGGAGTGAATCAGCCCCAGCATTTT
cdr3_aa: CASSLLAVGVNQPQHF
clone_size: .
j_call: TRBJ1-5
v_call: TRBV27
d_call: .

cdr3_nt: TGTGCCACCTCCAGGGCGGCGAACACCGGGGAGCTGTTTTTT
cdr3_aa: CATSRAANTGELFF
clone_size: once
j_call: TRBJ2-2
v_call: TRBV6-5
d_call: .

cdr3_nt: TGTGCCAGCAGCTTAGGGCAGGGGCTCGAGCAGTTCTTC
cdr3_aa: CASSLGQGLEQFF
clone_size: .
j_call: TRBJ2-1
v_call: TRBV7-9
d_call: .

cdr3_nt: TGTGCCAGTAGTAGCTGGGGGCACGAGCAGTACTTC
cdr3_aa: CASSSWGHEQYF
clone_size: .
j_call: TRBJ2-7
v_call: TRBV19
d_call: .

cdr3_nt: TGTGCCAGCAGTTTGAACGAACACTCTGGAAACACCATATATTTT
cdr3_aa: CASSLNEHSGNTIYF
clone_size: .
j_call: TRBJ1-3
v_call: TRBV28
d_call: .

cdr3_nt: TGTGCCAGCAGTCAAACAGGGGGGAACACTGAAGCTTTCTTT
cdr3_aa: CASSQTGGNTEAFF
clone_size: .
j_call: TRBJ1-1
v_call: TRBV25-1
d_call: TRBD1

cdr3_nt: TGTGCCAGCAGCATAGGACAGGGTCCTAATTCACCCCTCCACTTT
cdr3_aa: CASSIGQGPNSPLHF
clone_size: .
j_call: TRBJ1-6
v_call: TRBV5-6
d_call: TRBD1

cdr3_nt: TGTGCCTGGAGTGTTGTCCCAGGGTACGTGAATTCACCCCTCCACTTT
cdr3_aa: CAWSVVPGYVNSPLHF
clone_size: .
j_call: TRBJ1-6
v_call: TRBV30
d_call: .

cdr3_nt: TGTGCCAGCAGCTTAGGGGAGTGGCGAGAGCAGTACTTC
cdr3_aa: CASSLGEWREQYF
clone_size: .
j_call: TRBJ2-7
v_call: TRBV7-9
d_call: .

cdr3_nt: TGTGCCAGCAGTTTAGCGGGGGCCTACAATGAGCAGTTCTTC
cdr3_aa: CASSLAGAYNEQFF
clone_size: .
j_call: TRBJ2-1
v_call: TRBV28
d_call: TRBD2

cdr3_nt: TGTGCCAGCAGTGAAGTCACAGGGGGCAATGAGCAGTTCTTC
cdr3_aa: CASSEVTGGNEQFF
clone_size: .
j_call: TRBJ2-1
v_call: TRBV6-4
d_call: TRBD1

cdr3_nt: TGTGCCTGGAGCCTCGGAGCCGGAAACACCATATATTTT
cdr3_aa: CAWSLGAGNTIYF
clone_size: .
j_call: TRBJ1-3
v_call: TRBV30
d_call: .

cdr3_nt: TGTGCCAGCAGTTACAGGGGGCGGGTCGAAAAACTGTTTTTT
cdr3_aa: CASSYRGRVEKLFF
clone_size: .
j_call: TRBJ1-4
v_call: TRBV6-5
d_call: TRBD1

cdr3_nt: TGTGCCATCACACCCGACCAGGGTCCCTACAATGAGCAGTTCTTC
cdr3_aa: CAITPDQGPYNEQFF
clone_size: once
j_call: TRBJ2-1
v_call: TRBV10-3
d_call: .

cdr3_nt: TGCGCCAGCAGCATCGGGACAAACCAAGAGACCCAGTACTTC
cdr3_aa: CASSIGTNQETQYF
clone_size: once
j_call: TRBJ2-5
v_call: TRBV5-1
d_call: .

cdr3_nt: TGTGCCAGCAGCTTGGCAACAGGGACCGATAGCAATCAGCCCCAGCATTTT
cdr3_aa: CASSLATGTDSNQPQHF
clone_size: .
j_call: TRBJ1-5
v_call: TRBV5-8
d_call: .

cdr3_nt: TGTGCCAGCAGCTGGACAGGGGGCTCTTTTCAGCCCCAGCATTTT
cdr3_aa: CASSWTGGSFQPQHF
clone_size: many
j_call: TRBJ1-5
v_call: TRBV28
d_call: TRBD1

cdr3_nt: TGTGCCAGCAGCTTAGTAGAGGGCACAGATACGCAGTATTTT
cdr3_aa: CASSLVEGTDTQYF
clone_size: .
j_call: TRBJ2-3
v_call: TRBV7-2
d_call: .

cdr3_nt: TGTGCCAGCTCCCAGGACCAAGAGACCCAGTACTTC
cdr3_aa: CASSQDQETQYF
clone_size: .
j_call: TRBJ2-5
v_call: TRBV18
d_call: .

cdr3_nt: TGTGCCAGCAGCCAAGCCGTTTTTGAGCGGGGGACGAACACCGGGGAGCTGTTTTTT
cdr3_aa: CASSQAVFERGTNTGELFF
clone_size: .
j_call: TRBJ2-2
v_call: TRBV14
d_call: TRBD2

cdr3_nt: TGTGCCAGCAGCATGTCTGGGGGCGGTTCCACAGATACGCAGTATTTT
cdr3_aa: CASSMSGGGSTDTQYF
clone_size: once
j_call: TRBJ2-3
v_call: TRBV7-9
d_call: .

cdr3_nt: TGTGCCACCAGCAGAGTTTTTTACCGGGACAGGCAGCTCTCTGGGGCCAACGTCCTGACTTTC
cdr3_aa: CATSRVFYRDRQLSGANVLTF
clone_size: .
j_call: TRBJ2-6
v_call: TRBV15
d_call: TRBD1

cdr3_nt: TGTGCCAGTAGTAACCAGAACTATGGCTACACCTTC
cdr3_aa: CASSNQNYGYTF
clone_size: once
j_call: TRBJ1-2
v_call: TRBV19
d_call: .

cdr3_nt: TGTGCCATCAGTGAGTTGGGGGGAGCGGGGGCTGAAGCTTTCTTT
cdr3_aa: CAISELGGAGAEAFF
clone_size: .
j_call: TRBJ1-1
v_call: TRBV10-3
d_call: .

cdr3_nt: TGTGCCAGCAGTTTAGCCCTTCCTAGCGGGTACACAAGAGATACGCAGTATTTT
cdr3_aa: CASSLALPSGYTRDTQYF
clone_size: .
j_call: TRBJ2-3
v_call: TRBV27
d_call: TRBD2